Below are 9 T cell receptor beta chains sequenced from a single sample in a study of T cell responses to AZD1222 COVID-19 vaccine. The repertoire was sequenced with immunoSEQ multiplex PCR; TCRdb's copy has only in-frame clones and lacks some. This sample has 89,000 or so clones, with 90% to 95% found just once. Sample: peripheral blood, taken 28 days after the second AZD1222 dose. The source of these receptors is an adult who received the AZD1222 COVID-19 vaccine.

The rearrangement links TRBV2 to TRBJ1-2; tentative D call: TRBD1 (5 bases). The CDR3 loop spans 12 amino acids. Germline V gene sequence: CDR1 SNHLY, CDR2 FYNNEI. Deletions cut 6 bases from V and 2 bases from J, with 7 bases between. CDR3 in DNA: TGTGCCAGCAGGGGGGAGAACTATGGCTACACCTTC. Its translation: CASRGENYGYTF.

The chain recombines TRBV2 with TRBJ2-1; 13 bases match TRBD2. Looked up from germline, CDR1 is SNHLY and CDR2 is FYNNEI. With 4 bases clipped from V and 9 bases from J, the junction kept 3 bases outside the gene matches. This CDR3 contains 14 residues. The CDR3 DNA reads TGTGCCAGCAGTGGACTAGCGGGGGGACTTGAGCAGTTCTTC. Translating it yields CASSGLAGGLEQFF.

V and J are TRBV27 and TRBJ2-7, with 15 bases matching TRBD2. Germline V gene sequence: CDR1 MNHEY, CDR2 SMNVEV (reference sequence). This CDR3 has 17 amino acids. V gave up 6 bases and J gave up 1 base; unmatched junction bases: 7. CDR3 loop: CASSPGTSGRTSYEQYF. In DNA form, the CDR3 reads TGTGCCAGCAGCCCCGGGACTAGCGGGAGGACGTCCTACGAGCAGTACTTC.

The chain is built from TRBV3-1 (or the pseudogene TRBV3-2) and TRBJ2-7, with D possibly matching TRBD2 (6 bases). CDR1 is LGHDT and CDR2 is YNNKEL in the germline V gene (reference sequence). The V end lost 3 bases, the J end lost 4 bases, and 13 bases lay between the germline ends. This CDR3 has 14 residues. CDR3 amino acids: CASSQMGGRYEQYF. DNA for the CDR3: TGTGCCAGCAGCCAGATGGGAGGCAGGTACGAGCAGTACTTC.

The chain is built from TRBV6-1 and TRBJ1-3; possibly TRBD1 for D (5 bases). Germline assignment: CDR1 MNHNS and CDR2 SASEGT. The CDR3 runs 15 residues. Trimming took off 3 bases at V and 1 base at J, with 10 bases between the two ends. The chain's CDR3 is CASSDWGGSGNTIYF. In nucleotides, the CDR3 is TGTGCCAGCAGTGATTGGGGGGGTTCTGGAAACACCATATATTTT.

V and J are TRBV7-3 and TRBJ1-6, with a weak D call TRBD1 (6 bases). Germline loops: CDR1 SGHTA, CDR2 FQGTGA. There are 15 residues in the CDR3. V dropped 3 bases and J dropped 8 bases, with 14 bases sitting between them. The CDR3: CASSLGPGQYSPLHF. CDR3 nucleotides: TGTGCCAGCAGCTTGGGTCCTGGACAGTATTCACCCCTCCACTTT.

The chain employs TRBV29-1 and TRBJ1-2; D not resolved. Trimming cost V 1 base and J 7 bases, with 16 bases left between them. Germline V gene sequence: CDR1 SQVTM, CDR2 ANQGSEA. This CDR3 spans 14 amino acids. CDR3 sequence: CSVEGVGNERGYTF. CDR3 DNA sequence: TGCAGCGTTGAAGGGGTAGGGAATGAACGTGGCTACACCTTC.

The CDR3 DNA is TGTGCCATCAGTGAGTCGAAGGGACTAGCTGAAGACAATGAGCAGTTCTTC. This encodes CAISESKGLAEDNEQFF. The chain is built from TRBV10-3 and TRBJ2-1; 9 positions match TRBD2. The length of the CDR3 is 17 residues. J gave up 5 bases and V 0 bases, and 8 bases lay outside the gene matches. Germline assignment: CDR1 ENHRY and CDR2 SYGVKD.

This chain joins TRBV28 and TRBJ1-2; D might be TRBD1 (6 bases). This CDR3 contains 16 residues. With 7 bases removed from V and 4 bases from J, the gap between germline ends came to 22 bases. Germline values: CDR1 MDHEN, CDR2 SYDVKM. As DNA, the CDR3 is TGTGCCAGCATTACTCCAGGGGCTCCCCCCGTCTATGGCTACACCTTC. Translation: CASITPGAPPVYGYTF.